This paragraph reports one TCR beta chain. The data were obtained in a study of spatial heterogeneity in lung cancer. As for the study in general: Detection of beta-chain sequences consistently exceeded that of alpha-chain sequences.

Each TCR cDNA molecule carried a unique molecular identifier. Each CDR3 protein gets one entry after TCRdb re-called the 5' RACE reads with MiXCR. Of around 2,500 distinct CDR3 sequences listed, less than 15% were seen once; the top ten hold about a fifth. Time point indicated: sample taken at primary tumor resection. Sequencing was performed on whole RNA extracted from tumor and nontumor lung tissue, or from frozen PBMC, and the material was left unsorted. The CDR3 consists of 15 residues. Trimming removed 0 bases from V and 3 bases from J; junction bases left unmatched: 1. This chain links TRBV12-3 or TRBV12-4 with TRBJ2-3, with TRBD2 matching over 9 bases. Sequenced material: normal lung tissue next to the tumor, taken at surgery. This receptor was identified in a female donor with early-stage non-small cell lung cancer. The CDR3 nucleotides read TGTGCCAGCAGTTTAGCAGCGGGAGGAACAGATACGCAGTATTTT. Translated: CASSLAAGGTDTQYF.